The present T cell receptor beta chain was sequenced within a study of blood T cell repertoires in COVID-19. About the study: Whether acute or convalescent, the COVID-19 samples came from the United States, Italy and Spain. Nucleic acid was either cDNA or gDNA, and it came from T cells, B-cell-depleted T cells, or PBMCs.

The CDR3 spans 15 residues. CDR1 is MNHEY, CDR2 SVGAGI, per germline. Trimming stripped 4 bases from V and 2 bases from J, with 14 bases between. Sequencing was performed with immunoSEQ multiplex PCR; in TCRdb, only in-frame clones are kept and a portion is missing. The sample carries under 350,000 clones, about 86% recorded once. Sequencing was carried out using PBMCs or T cells enriched from blood (not recorded which). The clonotype comes from a woman in her thirties or forties with acute COVID-19. The chain links TRBV6-5 to TRBJ1-2; D perhaps matches TRBD1 (6 bases). The CDR3 DNA sequence: TGTGCCAGCAGTTCCCCCGGGACACAGAACTATGGCTACACCTTC. Amino acids: CASSSPGTQNYGYTF.